This TCR beta chain was found in a study of control samples from healthy donors and cancer patients. TCRdb's table, derived via immunoSEQ multiplex PCR, lists solely in-frame clones and lacks some. The data hold approximately 97,000 clones, with 88% observed a single time. This CDR3 has 12 residues. V was trimmed by 8 bases and J by 7 bases, leaving 14 bases between them. CDR1 is MDHEN, CDR2 SYDVKM, per germline. In its sample, this clone was seen a few times. The V call is TRBV28, the J call TRBJ1-1, with no clear D. The TCR was taken from a man younger than 40 in good health. Sequenced: blood. CDR3 nucleotide sequence: TGTGCCAGCCTCAGAGTTAGAGGTGAAGCTTTCTTT. This encodes CASLRVRGEAFF.